This record concerns one TCR beta chain sequence. Its antigen is currently unknown. The data originate from a study of T cells in Graves' hyperthyroidism and ophthalmopathy. As for the study in general: The blood sample was taken at first diagnosis, before treatment began. Whole-study results and caveats: Ophthalmopathy and stable hyperthyroidism were separated by a 13 V-J model.

Ophthalmopathy cases met thresholds of Clinical Activity Score at least 3, NOSPECS grade at least 4 and duration under 3 months. The authors took PBMCs from roughly 9.7 ml fresh peripheral blood. There are 14 residues in the CDR3. V lost 8 bases and J 0 bases, leaving 13 bases between the germline ends. CDR1 and CDR2 (germline): MNHEY, SVGEGT. Regions amplified from RNA transcripts were the TCR beta CDR3 regions. RT-PCR in the first round (using the HTBI primer set) targeted the TCR CDR3. TCRdb re-derived calls from the multiplex PCR reads in MiXCR, one entry per CDR3 protein. The sample contains 550,000 to 700,000 distinct CDR3 sequences, about 15% of which appear only once.

The genes are TRBV6-2 or TRBV6-3 and TRBJ1-1; D possibly corresponds to TRBD1 (6 bases). The source material was blood. This receptor was taken from a woman aged 40 to 50 with Graves' ophthalmopathy. The CDR3 DNA sequence: TGTGCCAGCCGAGCGGGACACATGAACACTGAAGCTTTCTTT. Its protein is CASRAGHMNTEAFF.